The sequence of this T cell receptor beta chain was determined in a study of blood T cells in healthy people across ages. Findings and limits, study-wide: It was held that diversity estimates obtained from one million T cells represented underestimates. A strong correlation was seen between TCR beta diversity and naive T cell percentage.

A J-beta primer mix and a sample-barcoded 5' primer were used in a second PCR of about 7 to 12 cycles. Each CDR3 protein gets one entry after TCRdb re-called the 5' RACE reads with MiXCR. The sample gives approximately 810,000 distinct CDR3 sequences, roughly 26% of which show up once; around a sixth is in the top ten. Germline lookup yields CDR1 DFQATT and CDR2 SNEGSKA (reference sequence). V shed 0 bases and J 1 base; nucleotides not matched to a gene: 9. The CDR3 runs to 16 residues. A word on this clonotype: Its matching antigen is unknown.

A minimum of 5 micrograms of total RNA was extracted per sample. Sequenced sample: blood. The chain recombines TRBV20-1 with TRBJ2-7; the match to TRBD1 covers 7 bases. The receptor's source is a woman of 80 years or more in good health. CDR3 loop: CSARDLGTVASYEQYF. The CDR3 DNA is TGCAGTGCTAGAGACCTGGGGACAGTCGCTTCCTACGAGCAGTACTTC.